This record concerns one TCR beta chain sequence. During active infection, Seattle patients enrolled and were then monitored through disease. Source study methods: Reference gene primers were amplified, and this amplification served to estimate nucleated cell counts. Only in-frame clones appear in the TCRdb table, and some are missing; sequencing was by immunoSEQ multiplex PCR. V and J calls and clone size are copied from that table; D and trimming were computed from the DNA. In the table there are fewer than 700,000 clones, around nine tenths of which are singletons. This sample stems from a study of blood T cell repertoires in COVID-19. About the research overall: Acute and convalescent COVID-19 specimens originated in the United States, Italy and Spain. In each case, the material was cDNA or gDNA derived from T cells, B-cell-depleted T cells, or PBMCs.

This CDR3 has 14 residues. Germline V gives CDR1 MNHEY, CDR2 SMNVEV (reference sequence). Trimming took 2 bases from V and 4 from J, leaving 11 bases between them. This TCR was sampled from a woman between 50 and 59 years old with COVID-19, enrolled during active disease. Sequenced input: peripheral blood. The gene calls are TRBV27 and TRBJ1-2; no definite D call. CDR3 in amino acids: CASSLGGNLYGYTF. CDR3 bases: TGTGCCAGCAGTTTAGGCGGAAACCTCTATGGCTACACCTTC.